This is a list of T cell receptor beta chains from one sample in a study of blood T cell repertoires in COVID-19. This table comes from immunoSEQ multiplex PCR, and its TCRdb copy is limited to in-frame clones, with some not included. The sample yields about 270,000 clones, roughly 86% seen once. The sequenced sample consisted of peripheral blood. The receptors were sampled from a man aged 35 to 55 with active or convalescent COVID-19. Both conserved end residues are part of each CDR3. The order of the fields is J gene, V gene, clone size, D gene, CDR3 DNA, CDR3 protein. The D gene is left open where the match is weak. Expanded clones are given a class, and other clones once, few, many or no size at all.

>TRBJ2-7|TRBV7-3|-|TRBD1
TGTGCCAGCAGCCGGGACAGGTCGTACGAGCAGTACTTC
CASSRDRSYEQYF
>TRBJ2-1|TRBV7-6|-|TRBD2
TGTGCCAGCAGCTCCGGAGCGGGACGCGCCTACAATGAGCAGTTCTTC
CASSSGAGRAYNEQFF
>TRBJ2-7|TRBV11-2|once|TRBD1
TGTGCCAGCAGCTATGGGACAGGGCGCACCTACGAGCAGTACTTC
CASSYGTGRTYEQYF
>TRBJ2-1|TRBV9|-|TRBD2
TGTGCCAGCAGCGTAGTGGTAAGCGGGGGTTACAATGAGCAGTTCTTC
CASSVVVSGGYNEQFF
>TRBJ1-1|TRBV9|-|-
TGTGCCAGCAGCCCGAACAGGGTTACGACTGAAGCTTTCTTT
CASSPNRVTTEAFF
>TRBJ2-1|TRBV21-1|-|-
TGTGCCAGCAGCAAAGCGGCTAGCGGAGGCTCCTACAATGAGCAGTTCTTC
CASSKAASGGSYNEQFF
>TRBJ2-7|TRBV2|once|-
TGTGCCACCGCCAACCCCAGGGGAGGGACCTACGAGCAGTACTTC
CATANPRGGTYEQYF
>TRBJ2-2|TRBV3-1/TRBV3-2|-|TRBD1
TGTGCCAGCAGCCAATTAGCGACAGGGGGCACCGGGGAGCTGTTTTTT
CASSQLATGGTGELFF
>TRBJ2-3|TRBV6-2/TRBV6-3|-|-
TGTGCCAGCAGTTACGGAGGGACTTTCTCAGATACGCAGTATTTT
CASSYGGTFSDTQYF
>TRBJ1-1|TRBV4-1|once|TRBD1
TGCGCCAGCAGCCGGGGAGACAGGGACACTGAAGCTTTCTTT
CASSRGDRDTEAFF
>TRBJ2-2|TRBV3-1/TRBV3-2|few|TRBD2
TGTGCCAGCAGCCAAGATAGCGGGGTGGGGACCGGGGAGCTGTTTTTT
CASSQDSGVGTGELFF
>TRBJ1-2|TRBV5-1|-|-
TGCGCCAGCAGCACCCTGGGCCGGGAAGGCTACACCTTC
CASSTLGREGYTF
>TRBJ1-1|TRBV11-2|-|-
TGTGCCAGCAGCTTGGTGGGCCGGAACACTGAAGCTTTCTTT
CASSLVGRNTEAFF
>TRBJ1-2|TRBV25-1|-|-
TGTGCCAGCAGCCTGGGACTGACCTATGGCTACACCTTC
CASSLGLTYGYTF
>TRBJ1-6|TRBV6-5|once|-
TGTGCCAGCAACCCCCGACAGATAAGTAATTCACCCCTCCACTTT
CASNPRQISNSPLHF
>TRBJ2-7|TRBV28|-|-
TGTGCCAGCAGTTTAAGCGGATACTCCTACGAGCAGTACTTC
CASSLSGYSYEQYF
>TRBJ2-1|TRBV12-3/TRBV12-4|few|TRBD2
TGTGCCAGCAACCGGGACTATCACAATGAGCAGTTCTTC
CASNRDYHNEQFF
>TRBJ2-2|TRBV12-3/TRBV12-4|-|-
TGTGCCAGCAGTTCCCTAGGCGCCGGGGAGCTGTTTTTT
CASSSLGAGELFF
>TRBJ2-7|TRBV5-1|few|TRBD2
TGCGCCAGCACCCGAACCGGGACTAGCGGGGGGACCTACGAGCAGTACTTC
CASTRTGTSGGTYEQYF
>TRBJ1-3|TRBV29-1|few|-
TGCAGCGTTGTAGTTCCTTACTCTGGAAACACCATATATTTT
CSVVVPYSGNTIYF
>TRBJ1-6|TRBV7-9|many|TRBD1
TGTGCCAGCAGCTTTGGCCGGGACAGGGCCTTCAATTCACCCCTCCACTTT
CASSFGRDRAFNSPLHF
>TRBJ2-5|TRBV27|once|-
TGTGCCAGCAGTCCACGACAGCTAACTCTAGGGGAGACCCAGTACTTC
CASSPRQLTLGETQYF
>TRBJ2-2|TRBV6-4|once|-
TGTGCCAGCAGCTCCACAGGGACGAACACCGGGGAGCTGTTTTTT
CASSSTGTNTGELFF
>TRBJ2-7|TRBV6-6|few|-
TGTGCCAGCACGTATGAGGGTTCCTACGAGCAGTACTTC
CASTYEGSYEQYF
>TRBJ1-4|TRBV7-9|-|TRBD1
TGTGCCAGCAGCTTCGGACAGGGAGAGAATGAAAAACTGTTTTTT
CASSFGQGENEKLFF
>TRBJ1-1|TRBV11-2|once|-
TGTGCCAGCAGCTTCCAGGGCCCCGCTGAAGCTTTCTTT
CASSFQGPAEAFF
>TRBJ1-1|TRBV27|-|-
TGTGCCAGCAGTCAGGGGTTGGGGAACACTGAAGCTTTCTTT
CASSQGLGNTEAFF
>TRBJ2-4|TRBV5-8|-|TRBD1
TGTGCCAGCAGCTTGAGGGCAGGGGGCTTTGAGGCCAAAAACATTCAGTACTTC
CASSLRAGGFEAKNIQYF
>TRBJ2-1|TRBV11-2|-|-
TGTGCCAGCAGCTTAGATCTGGTCCCTAGCGCCCCTTACAATGAGCAGTTCTTC
CASSLDLVPSAPYNEQFF
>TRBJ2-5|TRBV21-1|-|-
TGTGCCAGCAGTCAATCGGGACAGGGGGAGGAGACCCAGTACTTC
CASSQSGQGEETQYF
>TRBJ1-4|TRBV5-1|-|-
TGCGCCAGCAGCCCGACAGCCACTAATGAAAAACTGTTTTTT
CASSPTATNEKLFF
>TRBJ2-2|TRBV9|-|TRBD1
TGTGCCAGCGGGACAGGGTCTTACACCGGGGAGCTGTTTTTT
CASGTGSYTGELFF
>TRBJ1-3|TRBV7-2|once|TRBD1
TGTGCCAGCAGCTTAGAGACAGGGGACGGAAACACCATATATTTT
CASSLETGDGNTIYF
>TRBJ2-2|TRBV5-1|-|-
TGCGCCAGCAGCTTAGGGGGCACCGGGGAGCTGTTTTTT
CASSLGGTGELFF
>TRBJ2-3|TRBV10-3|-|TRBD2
TGTGCCATCAGTGGCAGCGGTAAGGAGCGGGAGGTGCTCCCTGATACGCAGTATTTT
CAISGSGKEREVLPDTQYF
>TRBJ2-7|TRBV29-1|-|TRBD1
TGCAGCGTTGTTCGAGACAGGGTCACCTACGAGCAGTACTTC
CSVVRDRVTYEQYF
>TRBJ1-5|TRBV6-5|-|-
TGTGCCAGCGCGACCCGGGGGGATCAGCCCCAGCATTTT
CASATRGDQPQHF
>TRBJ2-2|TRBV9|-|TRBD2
TGTGCCAGCAGCACCACCCGGGGACTAGCTGACACCGGGGAGCTGTTTTTT
CASSTTRGLADTGELFF
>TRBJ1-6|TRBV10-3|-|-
TGTGCCATCAGTGAGTACCCGGGACACGGAAATTCACCCCTCCACTTT
CAISEYPGHGNSPLHF
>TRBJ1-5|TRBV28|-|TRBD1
TGTGCCACCTCACGCGGGACAGCGTTCCATCAGCCCCAGCATTTT
CATSRGTAFHQPQHF
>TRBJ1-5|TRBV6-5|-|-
TGTGCCAGCAGTCTGACAGTCAATCAGCCCCAGCATTTT
CASSLTVNQPQHF
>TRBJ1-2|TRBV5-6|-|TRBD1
TGTGCCAGCAGCCCTTTACGCGCCGGGACAGCGGCTATATATGGCTACACCTTC
CASSPLRAGTAAIYGYTF
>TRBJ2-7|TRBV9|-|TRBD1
TGTGCCAGCAGCGTCGGGACAGGCGATCCCTACGAGCAGTACTTC
CASSVGTGDPYEQYF
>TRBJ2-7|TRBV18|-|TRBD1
TGTGCCAGCTCACCTGGACAGGGGTTCAACGAGCAGTACTTC
CASSPGQGFNEQYF
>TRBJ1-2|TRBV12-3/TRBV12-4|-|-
TGTGCCAGCAGCGACAGGTCCTATGGCTACACCTTC
CASSDRSYGYTF
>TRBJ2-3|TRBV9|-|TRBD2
TGTGCCAGCAGCGTAATCTTAGCGGGAGGCGATACGCAGTATTTT
CASSVILAGGDTQYF
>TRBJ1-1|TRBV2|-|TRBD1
TGTGCCAGCATCGGGACAGGGATACTCAAGAACACTGAAGCTTTCTTT
CASIGTGILKNTEAFF
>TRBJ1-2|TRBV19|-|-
TGTGCCAGTAGTATAGTCGGGGTGGGAGGCTACACCTTC
CASSIVGVGGYTF
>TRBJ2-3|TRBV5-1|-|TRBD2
TGCGCCAGCAGCCTTAGCGGGATATTACCAGATACGCAGTATTTT
CASSLSGILPDTQYF
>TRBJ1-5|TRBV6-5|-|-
TGTGCCAGCAGTCAATACAGGGACGGTCAGCCCCAGCATTTT
CASSQYRDGQPQHF
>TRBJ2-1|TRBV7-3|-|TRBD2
TGTGCCAGCAGCTTAGGGGCTAGCGGGAGCTCCTACAATGAGCAGTTCTTC
CASSLGASGSSYNEQFF
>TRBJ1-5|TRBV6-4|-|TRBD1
TGTGCCAGCAGTGATTTGGGACAGGGCCATAGCAATCAGCCCCAGCATTTT
CASSDLGQGHSNQPQHF
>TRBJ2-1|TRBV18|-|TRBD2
TGTGCCAGCTCATCGACTCCAACTAGCGGGGGGGATATAAATGAGCAGTTCTTC
CASSSTPTSGGDINEQFF